Listed here are 3 T cell receptor beta chains from one sample, sequenced in a study of cytomegalovirus exposure and HLA in healthy donors. It was with 60 Vbeta and 13 Jbeta primers that the PCR ran. TCRdb's table, derived via immunoSEQ multiplex PCR, lists solely in-frame clones and lacks some. The sample has 150,000 to 200,000 clones, about 72% seen once. Input material: PBMCs. These receptors all stem from a man over 45 in good health and CMV-seropositive.

The chain has TRBV30 and TRBJ2-3; D call uncertain. Germline V gene lookup returns CDR1 GTSNPN and CDR2 SVGIG (reference sequence). With 2 bases removed from V and 0 bases from J, the gap between germline ends came to 12 bases. The CDR3 is 15 amino acids. In DNA, the CDR3 is TGTGCCTGGAGTACGGGTCTGGCTAGCACAGATACGCAGTATTTT. This codes for CAWSTGLASTDTQYF.

This chain connects TRBV7-3 to TRBJ2-1; 12 nucleotides match TRBD2. With V trimmed by 5 bases and J by 4 bases, 3 bases remained unmatched. The CDR3 runs 15 residues. Germline V gene lookup returns CDR1 SGHTA and CDR2 FQGTGA. The CDR3 DNA reads TGTGCCAGCAGCCTAGGACTAGCGGGATACAATGAGCAGTTCTTC. It is translated as CASSLGLAGYNEQFF.

The chain has TRBV2 and TRBJ1-1; no firm D call. The CDR3 totals 13 residues. CDR1 SNHLY and CDR2 FYNNEI come from the germline V gene. Trimming took off 6 bases at V and 0 bases at J, with 8 bases between the two ends. CDR3 DNA sequence: TGTGCCAGCAGACGGGAGTTGAACACTGAAGCTTTCTTT. Encoded protein: CASRRELNTEAFF.